One and the same sample provided the 19 T cell receptor beta chains below, sequenced in a study of T cells in Graves' hyperthyroidism and ophthalmopathy. RNA transcripts provided the source from which TCR beta CDR3 regions were amplified. Initially, a first-round RT-PCR of the TCR CDR3 employed the HTBI primer set. TCRdb reprocessed the multiplex PCR reads with MiXCR, giving one entry per CDR3 protein. The profile covers more than 350,000 distinct CDR3 sequences, with about 14% appearing a single time and about 18% taken by the ten largest. Input material: blood. These receptors came from a woman aged 25-40 years with Graves' ophthalmopathy.

This clonotype was recorded at least ten times. The CDR3 DNA follows: TGTGCCAGCAGCTTATTGGGATTTACGGACTACGAGCAGTACTTC. Its protein product is CASSLLGFTDYEQYF. The V and J genes are TRBV7-2 and TRBJ2-7; D gene uncertain. The CDR3 loop spans 15 amino acids. CDR1 is SGHTA, CDR2 FQGNSA, per germline. V was clipped by 2 bases and J by 3 bases, with 14 bases between them.

The table lists this clonotype with a few counts. V usage is TRBV7-9 and J usage is TRBJ1-3, with D hard to call. This CDR3 contains 17 residues. V lost 2 bases to trimming and J lost 2 bases, with 16 bases between them. CDR1 is SEHNR, CDR2 FQNEAQ, per germline (reference sequence). CDR3 protein: CASSLTPGVSAGNTIYF. CDR3 nucleotides: TGTGCCAGCAGCTTAACGCCGGGAGTCTCAGCTGGAAACACCATATATTTT.

This clonotype was seen ten or more times. V and J are TRBV28 and TRBJ1-4; 7 bases line up with TRBD1. Losses at the gene ends were 6 bases for V and 0 bases for J; bases not matched to a gene: 7. Looked up from germline, CDR1 is MDHEN and CDR2 is SYDVKM. The CDR3 sequence is 16 residues long. CDR3 nucleotides: TGTGCCAGCAGGGATGACAGGGCCTCAACTAATGAAAAACTGTTTTTT. Translation gives CASRDDRASTNEKLFF. Supplemented by reference TRBV28 and TRBJ1-4, the full variable domain reads DVKVTQSSRYLVKRTGEKVFLECVQDMDHENMFWYRQDPGLGLRLIYFSYDVKMKEKGDIPEGYSVSREKKERFSLILESASTNQTSMYLCASRDDRASTNEKLFFGSGTQLSVL.

This clonotype was seen a handful of times. The genes are TRBV25-1 and TRBJ2-3; D gene uncertain. The CDR3 is 15 residues long. Germline-derived CDR1 and CDR2 are MGHDK and SYGVNS. V lost 3 bases, J lost 0 bases, and 10 bases lay in between. The CDR3 loop is CASSDRRVSTDTQYF. CDR3 sequence (DNA): TGTGCCAGCAGTGACCGCCGAGTTAGCACAGATACGCAGTATTTT.

This clonotype was picked up a small number of times. V usage is TRBV19 and J usage is TRBJ2-5; D unclear. Looked up from germline, CDR1 is LNHDA and CDR2 is SQIVND (reference sequence). V lost 6 bases, J lost 2 bases, and 10 bases lay in between. The CDR3 runs 13 residues. CDR3 sequence: CASRALGQETQYF. The CDR3 DNA reads as TGTGCCAGTAGGGCCCTGGGGCAAGAGACCCAGTACTTC.

The chain has TRBV10-2 and TRBJ2-3; perhaps TRBD1 as D (5 bases). Per the germline V gene, CDR1 is WSHSY and CDR2 is SAAADI. This CDR3 is built from 14 residues. The V gene lost 8 bases and the J gene lost 4 bases, with 16 bases spanning the gap. CDR3 region: CASLRTGPADTQYF. In DNA, the CDR3 is TGCGCCAGCCTCCGAACAGGTCCGGCAGATACGCAGTATTTT.

This clonotype was seen a few times. The V call is TRBV2, the J call TRBJ2-7, with 11 bases that match TRBD2. Trimming took 6 bases from V and 7 from J; bases not matched to a gene: 8. The CDR3 is made up of 14 amino acids. CDR1 and CDR2 (germline): SNHLY, FYNNEI. CDR3 sequence reads: CASSETSGAGEQYF. As DNA, the CDR3 is TGTGCCAGCAGCGAGACTAGCGGGGCAGGTGAGCAGTACTTC.

V is TRBV10-3 and J is TRBJ2-1; 7 bases align to TRBD2. Germline V gene sequence: CDR1 ENHRY, CDR2 SYGVKD. CDR3 length: 17 amino acids. The V gene end was trimmed by 3 bases and the J gene end by 2 bases; junction bases not matched to a gene: 10. DNA for the CDR3: TGTGCCATCAGTGATTCCGCCGCCCGGGGGGCCTACAATGAGCAGTTCTTC. Protein sequence: CAISDSAARGAYNEQFF.

This clonotype was counted a few times. This rearrangement joins TRBV7-2 to TRBJ2-5, with unresolved D. The length of the CDR3 is 14 residues. Germline V gene data show CDR1 as SGHTA and CDR2 as FQGNSA. V was trimmed by 5 bases and J by 5 bases, leaving 15 bases between them. The CDR3, as DNA: TGTGCCAGCAGCCCTGTTGGGCAATCCGAGACCCAGTACTTC. Its translation: CASSPVGQSETQYF.

This clonotype showed up many times. The chain employs TRBV7-8 and TRBJ2-3; D tentatively fits TRBD1 or TRBD2 (5 bases each). V was cut by 1 base and J by 2 bases, with 13 bases left in between. Germline V gives CDR1 SGHVS, CDR2 FQNEAQ. The CDR3 covers 16 residues. CDR3 residues: CASSLVQGVNTDTQYF. The CDR3 DNA follows: TGTGCCAGCAGCTTAGTGCAGGGAGTAAACACAGATACGCAGTATTTT.

At least ten counts were recorded for this clonotype. This chain connects TRBV28 to TRBJ2-3; the match to TRBD2 covers 7 bases. This CDR3 has 15 amino acids. Trimming at V came to 3 bases and at J to 1 base, leaving 4 bases not matched to a gene. Germline assignment: CDR1 MDHEN and CDR2 SYDVKM. CDR3 region: CASSFVSGGTDTQYF. The CDR3 DNA is TGTGCCAGCAGTTTTGTGAGCGGGGGCACAGATACGCAGTATTTT.

This chain uses TRBV20-1 with TRBJ1-2, with a tentative D call TRBD1 (5 bases). V lost 2 bases, J lost 5 bases, and 12 bases lay in between. This CDR3 has 13 amino acids. The V gene's germline CDR1 is DFQATT and CDR2 SNEGSKA (reference sequence). CDR3 in DNA: TGCAGTGCTAGACCCGGAAAGGGGTATGGCTACACCTTC. This sequence encodes CSARPGKGYGYTF.

This clonotype showed up many times. The CDR3 DNA reads as TGCAGTGCTAGTACAGGGAGGCGGGATCAGCCCCAGCATTTT. Amino acids: CSASTGRRDQPQHF. V is TRBV20-1 and J is TRBJ1-5; D is perhaps TRBD1 (6 bases). This CDR3 is 14 amino acids long. V lost 3 bases and J 5 bases, leaving 14 bases between the germline ends. Germline values: CDR1 DFQATT, CDR2 SNEGSKA (reference sequence).

The rearrangement uses TRBV29-1 and TRBJ2-5, with D tentatively TRBD1 (5 bases). The germline gives CDR1 SQVTM, CDR2 ANQGSEA. Trimming pared 1 base from V and 2 bases from J, leaving 11 bases between. The CDR3 totals 14 residues. CDR3 sequence: CSVEAARAQETQYF. In nucleotides, the CDR3 is TGCAGCGTTGAAGCGGCCAGGGCTCAAGAGACCCAGTACTTC.

This clonotype was observed at least ten times. The J gene is TRBJ2-1, the V gene TRBV24-1; the match to TRBD2 covers 7 bases. The CDR3 runs 17 residues. V shed 3 bases, J shed 2 bases, and the junction held 9 bases outside the gene matches. Looked up from germline, CDR1 is KGHDR and CDR2 is SFDVKD. The CDR3 protein is CATSDVGRRGAYNEQFF. The CDR3 nucleotides are TGTGCCACCAGTGATGTGGGCCGTCGGGGGGCCTACAATGAGCAGTTCTTC.

At least ten counts were recorded for this clonotype. J is TRBJ2-6 and V is TRBV28; D possibly corresponds to TRBD1 (6 bases). CDR1 and CDR2 from the germline V gene are MDHEN and SYDVKM. The ends were cut back, 8 bases at V and 1 base at J, with 12 bases in the middle. The CDR3 is 15 residues long. The CDR3 sequence is CASYQQGSGANVLTF. The CDR3 nucleotides read TGTGCCAGCTATCAACAGGGATCTGGGGCCAACGTCCTGACTTTC.

J is TRBJ2-5 and V is TRBV6-1; the D gene is possibly TRBD1 (6 bases). The CDR3 runs 13 residues. V was clipped by 3 bases and J by 10 bases, with 15 bases between them. CDR1 and CDR2 (germline): MNHNS, SASEGT. This chain's CDR3 is CASSDLRTGYQYF. The CDR3 bases are TGTGCCAGCAGTGACCTACGAACAGGGTACCAGTACTTC.

This clonotype was recorded at least ten times. The chain links TRBV12-5 to TRBJ1-1, with 8 bases matching TRBD1. Germline V lookup: CDR1 LGHNT, CDR2 FRNRAP. The CDR3 has 15 residues. V lost 5 bases and J lost 2; bases outside the gene matches: 7. For the CDR3, the DNA is TGTGCTAGTGGTCGCGGGGCAGGGGGCAACACTGAAGCTTTCTTT. As protein: CASGRGAGGNTEAFF.

This clonotype occurred many times. The chain joins TRBV20-1 to TRBJ1-5; D call uncertain. V lost 0 bases, J lost 0 bases, and 9 bases lay in between. Germline-derived CDR1 and CDR2 are DFQATT and SNEGSKA (reference sequence). This CDR3 has 15 amino acids. This CDR3 reads CSARDQLNSNQPQHF. DNA for the CDR3: TGCAGTGCTAGAGATCAGCTTAATAGCAATCAGCCCCAGCATTTT.